One TCR beta chain is described in this entry. The data stem from a study of OX40 agonist ivuxolimab in advanced cancers. Across the whole study: Hepatocellular carcinoma, melanoma, renal cell or head and neck cancer was diagnosed in the dose-escalation patients.

Libraries were prepared by immunoSEQ multiplex PCR; TCRdb keeps only in-frame clonotypes and omits some of them. The repertoire holds tens of thousands of clones, with more than 70% as singletons. Per the germline V gene, CDR1 is SGHNT and CDR2 is YYREEE (reference sequence). There are 13 residues in the CDR3. V lost 2 bases to trimming and J lost 4 bases, with 7 bases between them. The sequencing used CD4+ or CD8+ T cells sorted from blood, collected in a trial of the OX40 agonist ivuxolimab. The chain has TRBV5-4 and TRBJ2-1; D unresolved. The clonotype was recovered from an adult with an advanced solid tumor such as melanoma, head and neck, liver or kidney cancer. Here the CDR3 reads CASSLYSYNEQFF. CDR3 coding DNA: TGTGCCAGCAGCTTATACAGTTACAATGAGCAGTTCTTC.